These T cell receptor beta chains were read from a single sample in a study of T cell responses to AZD1222 COVID-19 vaccine. Libraries were prepared by immunoSEQ multiplex PCR; TCRdb keeps only in-frame clonotypes and omits some of them. Of about 130,000 clones in the sample, 88% were seen once. The source was peripheral blood, collected on day 0 of AZD1222 vaccination. The receptors originated from an adult in good health. CDR3s include the opening cysteine and the closing phenylalanine or tryptophan. The order of the fields is J gene, V gene, clone size, D gene, CDR3 length, CDR3 protein, CDR3 DNA. D genes are given only for firm matches. Clone sizes are given selectively: once, few, many, or a class where the clone is expanded.

TRBJ2-7	TRBV28	NA	NA	13	CASSHRRSYEQYF	TGTGCCAGCAGTCACAGGAGATCCTACGAGCAGTACTTC
TRBJ2-1	TRBV19	NA	TRBD2	16	CASGALGASGRNEQFF	TGTGCCTCAGGGGCGCTGGGGGCTAGCGGGAGGAATGAGCAGTTCTTC
TRBJ1-2	TRBV6-4	once	NA	15	CASRPGLTSNYGYTF	TGTGCCAGCCGACCCGGACTTACCAGTAACTATGGCTACACCTTC
TRBJ2-5	TRBV27	NA	NA	16	CASSLRGGDFQETQYF	TGTGCCAGCAGTTTAAGGGGTGGGGACTTCCAAGAGACCCAGTACTTC
TRBJ2-1	TRBV6-5	NA	NA	14	CASRRPETYNEQFF	TGTGCCAGCAGGAGACCCGAAACCTACAATGAGCAGTTCTTC
TRBJ1-4	TRBV7-2	NA	NA	15	CASSLEGGFNEKLFF	TGTGCCAGCAGCTTAGAGGGGGGTTTCAACGAAAAACTGTTTTTT
TRBJ1-1	TRBV25-1	once	TRBD1	13	CASGDRVNTEAFF	TGTGCCAGCGGGGACAGGGTGAACACTGAAGCTTTCTTT
TRBJ2-5	TRBV5-1	NA	NA	16	CASSLGTAGRQETQYF	TGCGCCAGCAGCTTGGGGACGGCGGGACGACAAGAGACCCAGTACTTC
TRBJ1-6	TRBV7-6	NA	TRBD1	14	CASSLGTGNSPLHF	TGTGCCAGCAGCTTAGGGACAGGGAATTCACCCCTCCACTTT
TRBJ1-5	TRBV20-1	NA	NA	13	CSASAGEGQPQHF	TGCAGTGCTAGTGCCGGGGAGGGTCAGCCCCAGCATTTT
TRBJ2-7	TRBV6-5	NA	TRBD2	15	CASSTGLARIYEQYF	TGTGCCAGCAGTACCGGACTAGCGAGAATCTACGAGCAGTACTTC
TRBJ1-2	TRBV6-2/TRBV6-3	NA	TRBD1	16	CASSPKAGGSPYGYTF	TGTGCCAGCAGTCCCAAGGCAGGGGGGTCCCCCTATGGCTACACCTTC
TRBJ1-3	TRBV28	NA	TRBD1	15	CASSRTGNSGNTIYF	TGTGCCAGCAGTCGGACAGGCAACTCTGGAAACACCATATATTTT
TRBJ1-1	TRBV6-5	NA	NA	16	CASSYPPGGENTEAFF	TGTGCCAGCAGTTACCCCCCCGGGGGCGAGAACACTGAAGCTTTCTTT
TRBJ1-5	TRBV2	NA	NA	14	CASSEISGPGPQHF	TGTGCCAGCAGTGAAATCTCGGGTCCCGGGCCCCAGCATTTT
TRBJ2-7	TRBV18	NA	NA	15	CASSLREGGTYEQYF	TGTGCCAGCTCCCTCCGTGAGGGTGGGACCTACGAGCAGTACTTC
TRBJ2-6	TRBV5-1	NA	NA	15	CASSPSYSGANVLTF	TGCGCCAGCAGCCCCAGCTATTCTGGGGCCAACGTCCTGACTTTC
TRBJ1-2	TRBV24-1	NA	NA	14	CATSESGLNYGYTF	TGTGCCACCAGTGAGTCCGGGTTAAACTATGGCTACACCTTC
TRBJ2-7	TRBV28	NA	TRBD1	16	CASSQLTGTGSVEQYF	TGTGCCAGCAGTCAACTGACAGGGACAGGGTCCGTCGAGCAGTACTTC
TRBJ1-1	TRBV19	NA	NA	14	CASTSDPLNTEAFF	TGTGCCAGTACCTCGGACCCATTGAACACTGAAGCTTTCTTT
TRBJ1-6	TRBV5-1	NA	NA	16	CASSLKERQRGSPLHF	TGCGCCAGCAGCTTGAAGGAGCGTCAGAGGGGTTCACCCCTCCACTTT
TRBJ2-3	TRBV7-9	few	TRBD2	17	CASSLALGTSGTDTQYF	TGTGCCAGCAGCTTAGCGCTGGGGACTAGCGGCACAGATACGCAGTATTTT
TRBJ1-5	TRBV6-5	NA	NA	13	CASHRNSNQPQHF	TGTGCCAGCCACCGTAATAGCAATCAGCCCCAGCATTTT
TRBJ2-1	TRBV7-9	NA	TRBD2	15	CASSLTGGREMEQFF	TGTGCCAGCAGCTTAACGGGAGGCCGAGAGATGGAGCAGTTCTTC
TRBJ2-2	TRBV29-1	NA	NA	15	CSVEAVQGSIGELFF	TGCAGCGTTGAGGCCGTACAGGGCTCGATCGGGGAGCTGTTTTTT
TRBJ2-1	TRBV15	NA	NA	16	CATSREEGPGYNEQFF	TGTGCCACCAGCAGAGAAGAGGGCCCAGGGTACAATGAGCAGTTCTTC
TRBJ1-6	TRBV10-3	few	TRBD1	14	CAITETGGNSPLHF	TGTGCCATCACGGAGACAGGGGGCAATTCACCCCTCCACTTT
TRBJ1-1	TRBV6-5	NA	NA	16	CASSYSKFRGNTEAFF	TGTGCCAGCAGTTACTCGAAATTTAGAGGGAACACTGAAGCTTTCTTT
TRBJ2-5	TRBV2	NA	TRBD2	15	CASSPAGGFRETQYF	TGTGCCAGCAGTCCAGCGGGAGGGTTCCGAGAGACCCAGTACTTC
TRBJ1-4	TRBV28	NA	NA	15	CASSSLYAGDEKLFF	TGTGCCAGCAGTTCACTGTATGCAGGGGACGAAAAACTGTTTTTT
TRBJ2-7	TRBV6-5	NA	TRBD2	14	CASSKTSLSYEQYF	TGTGCCAGCAGCAAGACTAGCCTATCCTACGAGCAGTACTTC
TRBJ1-1	TRBV9	once	NA	13	CASSPRTFPEAFF	TGTGCCAGCAGCCCGAGGACATTCCCTGAAGCTTTCTTT
TRBJ1-6	TRBV9	NA	NA	14	CASSVDQMNSPLHF	TGTGCCAGCAGTGTAGACCAGATGAATTCACCCCTCCACTTT
TRBJ2-4	TRBV5-1	NA	TRBD1	17	CASSFGTGVLAKNIQYF	TGCGCCAGCAGCTTTGGCACAGGGGTATTAGCCAAAAACATTCAGTACTTC
TRBJ2-1	TRBV6-5	NA	NA	14	CASSYSQGHNEQFF	TGTGCCAGCAGTTACTCTCAAGGACACAATGAGCAGTTCTTC
TRBJ1-2	TRBV27	NA	TRBD1	13	CASSSTGGSGYTF	TGTGCCAGCAGTTCCACAGGGGGTAGTGGCTACACCTTC
TRBJ1-1	TRBV27	few	NA	15	CASSPLSSMNTEAFF	TGTGCCAGCAGCCCCCTTAGCAGCATGAACACTGAAGCTTTCTTT
TRBJ2-2	TRBV6-2/TRBV6-3	NA	NA	18	CASSYYHSGSRKAGELFF	TGTGCCAGCAGTTACTACCACTCCGGGTCGCGTAAGGCCGGGGAGCTGTTTTTT
TRBJ1-4	TRBV6-2/TRBV6-3	NA	NA	13	CASSDGSNEKLFF	TGTGCCAGCAGTGACGGATCTAATGAAAAACTGTTTTTT
TRBJ2-5	TRBV19	once	TRBD2	14	CASRPGGRGETQYF	TGTGCCAGTAGACCCGGGGGGAGAGGGGAGACCCAGTACTTC
TRBJ2-1	TRBV7-9	once	NA	17	CASSPPKTVVRYNEQFF	TGTGCCAGCAGCCCCCCCAAGACAGTGGTGCGGTACAATGAGCAGTTCTTC
TRBJ1-2	TRBV12-3/TRBV12-4	NA	NA	11	CASSLGQPATF	TGTGCCAGCAGTTTAGGACAACCCGCCACCTTC
TRBJ2-3	TRBV5-1	NA	NA	14	CASRLDRGTDTQYF	TGCGCCAGCAGACTGGACAGAGGCACAGATACGCAGTATTTT
TRBJ2-2	TRBV6-5	NA	TRBD1	15	CASTLTGSISGELFF	TGTGCCAGCACCCTGACAGGGTCGATCTCCGGGGAGCTGTTTTTT
TRBJ2-1	TRBV2	NA	TRBD1	16	CASSEATGTGLREQFF	TGTGCCAGCAGTGAAGCGACGGGGACAGGGCTGCGGGAGCAGTTCTTC
TRBJ2-2	TRBV19	NA	TRBD1	16	CASSMLLDRSTGELFF	TGTGCCAGTAGTATGTTACTGGACAGGAGCACCGGGGAGCTGTTTTTT
TRBJ1-1	TRBV7-2	NA	NA	15	CASSLLGGEYTEAFF	TGTGCCAGCAGCTTGCTGGGGGGTGAATACACTGAAGCTTTCTTT
TRBJ2-3	TRBV28	NA	NA	17	CASSLYTPLQIRDTQYF	TGTGCCAGCAGTTTATATACCCCTCTTCAAATTCGGGATACGCAGTATTTT